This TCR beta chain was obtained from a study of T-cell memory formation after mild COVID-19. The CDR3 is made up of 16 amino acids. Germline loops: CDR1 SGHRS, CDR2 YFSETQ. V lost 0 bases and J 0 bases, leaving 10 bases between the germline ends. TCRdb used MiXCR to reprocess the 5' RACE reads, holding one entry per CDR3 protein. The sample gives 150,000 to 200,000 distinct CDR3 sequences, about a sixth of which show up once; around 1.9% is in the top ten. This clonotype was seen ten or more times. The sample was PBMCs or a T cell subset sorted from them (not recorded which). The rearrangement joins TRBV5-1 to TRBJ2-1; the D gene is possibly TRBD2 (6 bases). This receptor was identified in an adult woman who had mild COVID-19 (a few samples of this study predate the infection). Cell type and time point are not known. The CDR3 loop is CASSLAWDSSYNEQFF. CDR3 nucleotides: TGCGCCAGCAGCTTGGCCTGGGACTCCTCCTACAATGAGCAGTTCTTC.